A single T cell receptor (beta chain) is shown here with its context. This sample was taken from a study of CXCR4 blockade with PD-1 therapy in pancreatic cancer. V lost 5 bases and J 2 bases, leaving 11 bases between the germline ends. The CDR3 runs to 14 residues. Germline V CDR1 and CDR2: LNHDA, SQIVND (reference sequence). Libraries were prepared by immunoSEQ multiplex PCR; TCRdb keeps only in-frame clonotypes and omits some of them. Of 1,200 or so clones listed, about 40% are singletons. The TCR was taken from a human donor with pancreatic ductal adenocarcinoma. Sample: tumor tissue. V gene TRBV19 combines with J gene TRBJ2-3, with D maybe TRBD1 (6 bases). The CDR3, as DNA: TGTGCCAGTAGTCCAGGACAGACCACAGATACGCAGTATTTT. Its protein product is CASSPGQTTDTQYF.